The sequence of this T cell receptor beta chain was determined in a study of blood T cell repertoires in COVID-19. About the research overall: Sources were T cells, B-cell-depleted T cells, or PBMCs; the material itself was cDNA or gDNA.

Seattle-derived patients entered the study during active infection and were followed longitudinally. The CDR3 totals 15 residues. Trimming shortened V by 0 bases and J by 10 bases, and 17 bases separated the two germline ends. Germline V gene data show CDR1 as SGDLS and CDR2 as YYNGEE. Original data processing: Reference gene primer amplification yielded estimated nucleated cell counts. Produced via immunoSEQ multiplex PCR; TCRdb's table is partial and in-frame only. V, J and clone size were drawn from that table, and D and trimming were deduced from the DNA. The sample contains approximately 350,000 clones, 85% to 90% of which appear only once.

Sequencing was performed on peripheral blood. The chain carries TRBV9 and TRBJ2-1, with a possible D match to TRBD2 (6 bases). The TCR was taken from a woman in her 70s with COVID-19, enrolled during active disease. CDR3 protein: CASSVGVGGAEEQFF. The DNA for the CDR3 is TGTGCCAGCAGCGTAGGGGTGGGCGGGGCGGAAGAGCAGTTCTTC.